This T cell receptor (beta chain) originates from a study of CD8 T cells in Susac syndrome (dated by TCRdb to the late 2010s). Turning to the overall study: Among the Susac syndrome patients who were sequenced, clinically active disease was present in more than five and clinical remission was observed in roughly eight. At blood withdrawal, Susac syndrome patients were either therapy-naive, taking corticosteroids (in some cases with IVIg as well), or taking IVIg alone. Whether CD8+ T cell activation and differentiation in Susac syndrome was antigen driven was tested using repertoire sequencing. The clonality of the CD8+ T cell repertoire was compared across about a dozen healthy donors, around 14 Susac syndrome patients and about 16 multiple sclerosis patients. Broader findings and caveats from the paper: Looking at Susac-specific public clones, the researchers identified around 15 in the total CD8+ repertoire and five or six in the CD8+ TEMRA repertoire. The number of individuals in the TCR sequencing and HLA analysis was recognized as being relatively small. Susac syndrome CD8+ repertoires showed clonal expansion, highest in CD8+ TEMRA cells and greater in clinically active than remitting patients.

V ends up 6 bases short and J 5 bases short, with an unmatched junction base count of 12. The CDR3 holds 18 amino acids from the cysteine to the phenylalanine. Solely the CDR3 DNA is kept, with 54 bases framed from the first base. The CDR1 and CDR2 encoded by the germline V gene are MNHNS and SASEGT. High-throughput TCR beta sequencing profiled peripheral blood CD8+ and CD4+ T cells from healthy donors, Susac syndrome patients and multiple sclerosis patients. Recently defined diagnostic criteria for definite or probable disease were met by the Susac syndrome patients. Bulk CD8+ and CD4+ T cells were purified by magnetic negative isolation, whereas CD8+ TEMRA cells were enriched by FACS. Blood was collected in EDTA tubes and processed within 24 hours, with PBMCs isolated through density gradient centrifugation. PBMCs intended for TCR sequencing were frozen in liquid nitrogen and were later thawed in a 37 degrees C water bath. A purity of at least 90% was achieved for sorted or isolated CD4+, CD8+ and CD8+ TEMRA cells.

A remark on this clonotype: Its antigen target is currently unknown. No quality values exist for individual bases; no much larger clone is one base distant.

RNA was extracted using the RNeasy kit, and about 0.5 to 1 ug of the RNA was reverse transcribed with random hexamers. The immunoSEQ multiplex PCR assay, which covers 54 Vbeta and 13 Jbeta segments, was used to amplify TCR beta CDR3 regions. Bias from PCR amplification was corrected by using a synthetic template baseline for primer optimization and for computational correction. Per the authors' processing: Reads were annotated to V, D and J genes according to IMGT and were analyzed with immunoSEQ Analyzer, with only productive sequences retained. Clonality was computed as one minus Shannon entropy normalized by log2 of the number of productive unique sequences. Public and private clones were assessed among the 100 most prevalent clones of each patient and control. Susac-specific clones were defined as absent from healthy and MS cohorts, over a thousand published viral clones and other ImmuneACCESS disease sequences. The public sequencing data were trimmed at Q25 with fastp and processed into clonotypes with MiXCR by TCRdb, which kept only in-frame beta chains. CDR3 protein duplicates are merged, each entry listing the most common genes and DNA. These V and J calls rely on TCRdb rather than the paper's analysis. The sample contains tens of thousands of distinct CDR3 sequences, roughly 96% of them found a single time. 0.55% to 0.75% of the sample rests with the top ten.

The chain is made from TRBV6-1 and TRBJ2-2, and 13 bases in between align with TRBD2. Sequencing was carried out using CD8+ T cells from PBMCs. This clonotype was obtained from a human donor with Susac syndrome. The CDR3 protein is CASSPTRLAGGLTGELFF. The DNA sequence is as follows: TGTGCCAGCAGCCCAACCCGACTAGCGGGGGGCCTAACCGGGGAGCTGTTTTTT.